The rows below give T cell receptor beta chains drawn from one sample of a study of blood T cell repertoires in COVID-19. TCRdb's copy holds only in-frame clones and misses some; the assay was immunoSEQ multiplex PCR. The profile covers a few hundred thousand clones, with 88% appearing a single time and roughly 3.9% taken by the ten largest. The sequencing sample was made of peripheral blood. The origin of the receptors is a man aged 55 to 70 who had recovered from COVID-19. Each CDR3 is given with its conserved first and last residue. The order of the fields is J gene, V gene, CDR3 protein.

J gene: TRBJ2-7
V gene: TRBV5-1
CDR3 protein: CASRTGTGGVSYEQYF

J gene: TRBJ1-2
V gene: TRBV25-1
CDR3 protein: CASSERGLAYGYTF

J gene: TRBJ1-1
V gene: TRBV9
CDR3 protein: CASSRSGWTGNTEAFF

J gene: TRBJ2-7
V gene: TRBV9
CDR3 protein: CASSVLGGSEQYF

J gene: TRBJ1-2
V gene: TRBV7-9
CDR3 protein: CASSGWDREDYGYTF

J gene: TRBJ2-7
V gene: TRBV4-2
CDR3 protein: CASSQAISGGIYEQYF

J gene: TRBJ2-7
V gene: TRBV3-1/TRBV3-2
CDR3 protein: CASSQRGTYEQYF

J gene: TRBJ2-1
V gene: TRBV6-5
CDR3 protein: CASSPTSGVNNEQFF

J gene: TRBJ1-4
V gene: TRBV3-1/TRBV3-2
CDR3 protein: CASSQDRSATNEKLFF

J gene: TRBJ2-3
V gene: TRBV5-1
CDR3 protein: CASSLGTFAQTDTQYF

J gene: TRBJ1-5
V gene: TRBV19
CDR3 protein: CASRQTSSYQPQHF

J gene: TRBJ1-1
V gene: TRBV7-9
CDR3 protein: CASSPSMNTEAFF

J gene: TRBJ2-7
V gene: TRBV3-1/TRBV3-2
CDR3 protein: CASSQDSRGYPYEQYF

J gene: TRBJ1-3
V gene: TRBV29-1
CDR3 protein: CSVRFSGNTIYF

J gene: TRBJ2-7
V gene: TRBV7-2
CDR3 protein: CATTGTGAYEQYF

J gene: TRBJ2-1
V gene: TRBV11-2
CDR3 protein: CASRPGTGVSNEQFF

J gene: TRBJ2-3
V gene: TRBV7-3
CDR3 protein: CASSPGSTSTDTQYF

J gene: TRBJ2-4
V gene: TRBV6-7
CDR3 protein: CASSRDRAQDIQYF

J gene: TRBJ2-5
V gene: TRBV9
CDR3 protein: CASSVEDSLGGTQYF

J gene: TRBJ2-7
V gene: TRBV5-6
CDR3 protein: CASSLGGTGSYEQYF

J gene: TRBJ1-5
V gene: TRBV5-1
CDR3 protein: CARGDSADNQPQHF

J gene: TRBJ1-1
V gene: TRBV29-1
CDR3 protein: CSVGGQVLNTEAFF

J gene: TRBJ2-5
V gene: TRBV5-4
CDR3 protein: CASSFLSLAGVQETQYF

J gene: TRBJ2-2
V gene: TRBV27
CDR3 protein: CASSLRAGTGELFF

J gene: TRBJ2-2
V gene: TRBV7-3
CDR3 protein: CASSLTRDTGELFF

J gene: TRBJ2-7
V gene: TRBV6-6
CDR3 protein: CASSTTGGLSYEQYF